These T cell receptor beta chains were read from a single sample in a study of healthy donors' naive CD4 and CD8 T cells. TCRdb re-analysed the reads in MiXCR, keeping a single row per CDR3 protein. This table holds about 180,000 distinct CDR3 sequences, around 80% found once. The sequenced sample was naive CD4+ and CD8+ T cells sorted from blood, pooled from several donors. These receptor sequences come from a pool of human donors in good health; the sample pools cells from several healthy donors. The CDR3 runs from the conserved cysteine through the conserved F or W. Fields, in order: D gene, clone size, V gene, J gene, CDR3 DNA, CDR3 protein. D genes are given only for firm matches. The size entry is marked missing in some rows and otherwise reads once, few, many or a size class.

-	once	TRBV19	TRBJ1-5	TGTGCCAGTAGTATAGATACAATTGGCAATCAGCCCCAGCATTTT	CASSIDTIGNQPQHF
-	-	TRBV7-8	TRBJ2-3	TGTGCCAGCAGCCTCCCCGCCGGGGCGGATACGCAGTATTTT	CASSLPAGADTQYF
-	-	TRBV29-1	TRBJ1-2	TGCAGCGTTCCTTCGTTAGGTACGGACCCACGGCTCTTC	CSVPSLGTDPRLF
-	few	TRBV29-1	TRBJ2-3	TGCAGTGCAAGAGTCACAGATACGCAGTATTTT	CSARVTDTQYF
-	-	TRBV6-1	TRBJ1-5	TGTGCGGGAGGAGGGGAGTATAGCAATCAGCCCCAGCATTTT	CAGGGEYSNQPQHF
-	-	TRBV27	TRBJ2-3	TGTGCCAGCAGTTTGGACGGCGCAGATACGCAGTATTTT	CASSLDGADTQYF
TRBD1	-	TRBV15	TRBJ1-1	TGTGCCACCAGCAGCCCATCGACAGGGCAGAACACTGAAGCTTTCTTT	CATSSPSTGQNTEAFF
TRBD1	-	TRBV6-5	TRBJ2-1	TGTGTCAGCAGTCCCTCCGGGACAGACAACAATGAGCAGTTCTTC	CVSSPSGTDNNEQFF
TRBD1	-	TRBV11-1	TRBJ2-5	TGTGCCAGCAGCTTACAAATGGCTCCAACGACAGGGAAAGAGACCCAGTACTTC	CASSLQMAPTTGKETQYF
-	-	TRBV5-6	TRBJ2-7	TGTGCCAGCAGCTTGGAAGCACTGCTACGCTACGAGCAGTACTTC	CASSLEALLRYEQYF
TRBD2	-	TRBV29-1	TRBJ2-7	TGCAGCGTTGGAAAAGCGGGAGGGCCGGGCTCCTACGAGCAGTACTTC	CSVGKAGGPGSYEQYF
-	few	TRBV29-1	TRBJ2-7	TGCAGCGTTGAAGACAGGGTGCAGTACTTC	CSVEDRVQYF
TRBD2	-	TRBV29-1	TRBJ2-5	TGCAGCCTCGGACTAGCGGGAGCCGGGACCCAGTACTTC	CSLGLAGAGTQYF
-	few	TRBV5-4	TRBJ2-7	TGTGCCAGCAGCTTGGTAGTCGGATCATACGAGCAGTACTTC	CASSLVVGSYEQYF
TRBD2	-	TRBV29-1	TRBJ2-5	TGCAGCGTTGACCCAGCGGGAGGGCAAGAGACCCAGTACTTC	CSVDPAGGQETQYF
-	-	TRBV15	TRBJ1-6	TGTGCCACCAGCAGAGAGGGCTCTGGGGGATCACCCCTCCACTTT	CATSREGSGGSPLHF
-	-	TRBV29-1	TRBJ1-1	TGCAGCGTTACCCCGGGACCCTCAGTGTCCGCTGAAGCTTTCTTT	CSVTPGPSVSAEAFF
TRBD2	-	TRBV29-1	TRBJ2-1	TGCAGCGTTGAAGGGGGACTAGCGGGCAATGAGCAGTTCTTC	CSVEGGLAGNEQFF
-	once	TRBV30	TRBJ2-1	TGTGCCTGGAGCGACAGAAGGGGTGAGCAGTTCTTC	CAWSDRRGEQFF
-	-	TRBV30	TRBJ1-1	TGTGCCTGGAGTCCCTTCCCGGGACGGAAGAACACTGAAGCTTTCTTT	CAWSPFPGRKNTEAFF
-	-	TRBV11-2	TRBJ2-1	TGTGCCAGCAGCTTAGAGTCGGGTTACAATGAGCAGTTCTTC	CASSLESGYNEQFF
TRBD1	-	TRBV29-1	TRBJ2-7	TGCAGCGTTGAAGAGCGGACAGGGGACTACGAGCAGTACTTC	CSVEERTGDYEQYF
-	-	TRBV20-1	TRBJ2-3	TGCAGTGCTAGTTCTAGAGTTTTACGGACCACAGATACGCAGTATTTT	CSASSRVLRTTDTQYF
-	once	TRBV19	TRBJ1-5	TGTGCCAGTAGTATCCTGGACACACCTCAGCCCCAGCATTTT	CASSILDTPQPQHF
-	-	TRBV19	TRBJ2-1	TGTGCCAGTAGTCTTGCATCCTACAATGAGCAGTTCTTC	CASSLASYNEQFF
-	-	TRBV10-3	TRBJ2-3	TGTGCCATCAGTGGGCTCGGCAGGGCCGCCACAGATACGCAGTATTTT	CAISGLGRAATDTQYF
-	few	TRBV29-1	TRBJ2-2	TGCAGCGTTGGGCCGCTTCGGACCGGGGAGCTGTTTTTT	CSVGPLRTGELFF
TRBD1	once	TRBV20-1	TRBJ1-5	TGCAGTGCTCGGGACAGACGGACGTATCAGCCCCAGCATTTT	CSARDRRTYQPQHF
TRBD1	-	TRBV27	TRBJ2-5	TGTGCCAGCAGTCCCGACAGGGTACGGGAGACCCAGTACTTC	CASSPDRVRETQYF
-	-	TRBV29-1	TRBJ2-1	TGCAGCGGACGTGGCAATGAGCAGTTCTTC	CSGRGNEQFF